These 2 T cell receptor beta chains were sequenced from one sample in a study of blood T cell repertoires in COVID-19. Clones were sequenced by immunoSEQ multiplex PCR, and TCRdb holds only the in-frame ones, with some missing. The data show roughly 74,000 clones, with about 86% seen just once and 1.5% to 2.5% held by the top ten. The sample consisted of peripheral blood. Source of these receptors: an elderly woman with active or convalescent COVID-19.

V gene TRBV6-2 or TRBV6-3 combines with J gene TRBJ1-4, with D hard to call. Germline loops: CDR1 MNHEY, CDR2 SVGEGT. The V end lost 6 bases, the J end lost 5 bases, and 25 bases lay between the germline ends. There are 18 residues in the CDR3. The CDR3 DNA reads TGTGCCAGCAGCCCTCCCATGCGTCGACCGCGGTGGAATGAAAAACTGTTTTTT. Its protein product is CASSPPMRRPRWNEKLFF.

This chain links TRBV6-5 with TRBJ1-5, with D perhaps TRBD1 (5 bases). V lost 6 bases and J lost 3, with 15 bases in between. CDR3 length: 15 residues. From germline, CDR1 is MNHEY and CDR2 SVGAGI. Here the CDR3 reads CASSLDSSPNQPQHF. The DNA for the CDR3 is TGTGCCAGCAGCCTCGACAGCTCCCCCAATCAGCCCCAGCATTTT.